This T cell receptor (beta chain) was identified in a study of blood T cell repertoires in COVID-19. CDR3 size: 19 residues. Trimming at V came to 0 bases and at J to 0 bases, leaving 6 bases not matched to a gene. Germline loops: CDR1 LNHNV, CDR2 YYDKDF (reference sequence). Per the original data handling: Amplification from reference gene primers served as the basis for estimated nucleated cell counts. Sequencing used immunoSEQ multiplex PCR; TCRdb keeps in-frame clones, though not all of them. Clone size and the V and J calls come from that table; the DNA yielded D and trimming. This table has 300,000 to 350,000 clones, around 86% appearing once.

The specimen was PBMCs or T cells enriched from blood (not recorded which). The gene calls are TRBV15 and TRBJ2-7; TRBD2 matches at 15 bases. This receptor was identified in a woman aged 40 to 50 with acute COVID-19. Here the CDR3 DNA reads TGTGCCACCAGCAGAGAGGGACTAGCGGGGGGTTTGAGCTCCTACGAGCAGTACTTC. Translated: CATSREGLAGGLSSYEQYF.